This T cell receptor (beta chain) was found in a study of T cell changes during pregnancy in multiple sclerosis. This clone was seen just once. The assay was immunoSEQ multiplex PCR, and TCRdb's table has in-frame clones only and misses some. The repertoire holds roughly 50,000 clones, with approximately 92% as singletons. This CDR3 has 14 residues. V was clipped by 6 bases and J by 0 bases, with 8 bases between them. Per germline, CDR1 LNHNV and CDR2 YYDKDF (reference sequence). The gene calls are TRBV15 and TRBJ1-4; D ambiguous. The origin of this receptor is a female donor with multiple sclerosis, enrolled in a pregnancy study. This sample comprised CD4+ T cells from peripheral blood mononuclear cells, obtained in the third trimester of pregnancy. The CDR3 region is CATSSGATNEKLFF. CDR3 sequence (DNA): TGTGCCACCAGTTCCGGTGCAACTAATGAAAAACTGTTTTTT.